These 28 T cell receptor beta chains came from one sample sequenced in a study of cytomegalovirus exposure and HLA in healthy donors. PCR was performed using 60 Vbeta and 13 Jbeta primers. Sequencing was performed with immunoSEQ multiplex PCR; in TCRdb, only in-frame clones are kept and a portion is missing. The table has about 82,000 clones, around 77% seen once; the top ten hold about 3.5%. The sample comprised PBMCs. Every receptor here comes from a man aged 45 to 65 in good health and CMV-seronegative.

The CDR3 bases are TGTGCCAGCAGTCAGGACATCGGCTGGGCCGGGGAGCTGTTTTTT. Amino acid sequence: CASSQDIGWAGELFF. The chain carries TRBV11-2 and TRBJ2-2; a possible D gene is TRBD1 (5 bases). The CDR3 length is 15 residues. Germline CDR1 and CDR2: SGHAT and FQNNGV. V lost 6 bases to trimming and J lost 6 bases, with 17 bases between them.

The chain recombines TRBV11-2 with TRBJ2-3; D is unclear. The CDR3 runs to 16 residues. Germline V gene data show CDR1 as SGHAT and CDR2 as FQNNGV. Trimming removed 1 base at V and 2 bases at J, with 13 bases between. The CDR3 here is CASSLGLAPFTDTQYF. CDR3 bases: TGTGCCAGCAGCTTAGGACTCGCACCATTCACAGATACGCAGTATTTT.

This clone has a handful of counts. The CDR3 bases are TGCGCCAGCAGTGATCGAGGGACAGGGATAGTGGATGGCTACACCTTC. Translating it yields CASSDRGTGIVDGYTF. The rearrangement links TRBV10-2 to TRBJ1-2, with 9 nucleotides matching TRBD1. CDR3 size: 16 residues. The germline gives CDR1 WSHSY, CDR2 SAAADI. With 3 bases clipped from V and 6 bases from J, the junction kept 11 bases outside the gene matches.

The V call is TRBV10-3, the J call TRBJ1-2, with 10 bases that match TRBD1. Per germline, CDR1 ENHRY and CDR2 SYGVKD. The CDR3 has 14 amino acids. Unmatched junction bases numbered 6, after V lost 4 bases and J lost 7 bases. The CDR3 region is CAISGGQGTSGYTF. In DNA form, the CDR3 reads TGTGCCATCAGTGGGGGACAGGGGACCTCTGGCTACACCTTC.

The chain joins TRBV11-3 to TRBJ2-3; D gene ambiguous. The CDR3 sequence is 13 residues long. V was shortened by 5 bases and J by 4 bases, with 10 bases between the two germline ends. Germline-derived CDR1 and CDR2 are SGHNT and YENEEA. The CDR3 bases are TGTGCCAGCAGCCCCCGGTCCCCAGATACGCAGTATTTT. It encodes CASSPRSPDTQYF.

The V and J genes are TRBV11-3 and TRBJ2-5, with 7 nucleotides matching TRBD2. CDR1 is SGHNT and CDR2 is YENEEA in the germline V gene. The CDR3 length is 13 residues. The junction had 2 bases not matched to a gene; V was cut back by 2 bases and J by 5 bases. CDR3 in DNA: TGTGCCAGCAGCTTATTTAGCGGGGAGACCCAGTACTTC. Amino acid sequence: CASSLFSGETQYF.

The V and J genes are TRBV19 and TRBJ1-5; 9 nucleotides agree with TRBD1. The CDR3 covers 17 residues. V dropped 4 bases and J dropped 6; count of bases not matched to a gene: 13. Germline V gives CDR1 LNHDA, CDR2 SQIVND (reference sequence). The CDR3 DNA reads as TGTGCCAGTAGTACCGCTTCCACAGGGGGCGGGAGTCAGCCCCAGCATTTT. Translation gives CASSTASTGGGSQPQHF.

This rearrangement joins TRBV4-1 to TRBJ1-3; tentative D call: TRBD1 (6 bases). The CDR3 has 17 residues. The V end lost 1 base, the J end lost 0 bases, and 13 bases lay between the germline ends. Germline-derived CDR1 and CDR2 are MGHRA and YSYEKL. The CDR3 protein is CASSQVHRAISGNTIYF. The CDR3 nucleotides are TGCGCCAGCAGCCAAGTGCACAGGGCCATCTCTGGAAACACCATATATTTT.

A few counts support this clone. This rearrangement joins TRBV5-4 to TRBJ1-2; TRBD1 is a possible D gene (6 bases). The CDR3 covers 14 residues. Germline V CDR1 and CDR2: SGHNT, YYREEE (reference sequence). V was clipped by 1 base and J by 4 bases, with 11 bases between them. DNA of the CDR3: TGTGCCAGCAGCTTGTCGACAGGCCGCTATGGCTACACCTTC. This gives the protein CASSLSTGRYGYTF.

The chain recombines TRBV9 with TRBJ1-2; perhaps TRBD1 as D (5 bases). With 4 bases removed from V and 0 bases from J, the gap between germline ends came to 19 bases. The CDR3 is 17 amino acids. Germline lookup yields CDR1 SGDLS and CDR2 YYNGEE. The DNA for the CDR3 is TGTGCCAGCAGCCCCCGACGGGACTCGCCCTCTAACTATGGCTACACCTTC. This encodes CASSPRRDSPSNYGYTF.

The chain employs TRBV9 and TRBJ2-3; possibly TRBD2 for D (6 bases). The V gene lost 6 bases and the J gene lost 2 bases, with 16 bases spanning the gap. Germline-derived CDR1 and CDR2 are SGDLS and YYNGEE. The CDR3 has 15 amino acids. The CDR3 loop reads CASNPYGTDTDTQYF. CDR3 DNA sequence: TGTGCCAGCAACCCCTACGGGACTGACACAGATACGCAGTATTTT.

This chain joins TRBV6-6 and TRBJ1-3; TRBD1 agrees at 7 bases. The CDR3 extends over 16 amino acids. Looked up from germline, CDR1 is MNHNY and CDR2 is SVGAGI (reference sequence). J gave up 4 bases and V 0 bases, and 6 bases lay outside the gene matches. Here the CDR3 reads CASSYSGEGGGNTIYF. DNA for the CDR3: TGTGCCAGCAGTTACTCTGGGGAAGGGGGCGGAAACACCATATATTTT.

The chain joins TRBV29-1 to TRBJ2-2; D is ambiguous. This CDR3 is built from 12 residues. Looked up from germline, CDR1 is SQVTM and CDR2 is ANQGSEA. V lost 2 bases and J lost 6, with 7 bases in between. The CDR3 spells CSVESSSGELFF. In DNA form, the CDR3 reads TGCAGCGTTGAAAGTAGCTCCGGGGAGCTGTTTTTT.

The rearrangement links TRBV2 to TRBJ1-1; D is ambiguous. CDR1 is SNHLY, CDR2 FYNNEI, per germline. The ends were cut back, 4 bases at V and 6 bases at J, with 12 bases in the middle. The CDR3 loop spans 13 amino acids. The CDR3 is CASSGSSDAEAFF. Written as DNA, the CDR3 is TGTGCCAGCAGTGGGTCGAGCGACGCTGAAGCTTTCTTT.

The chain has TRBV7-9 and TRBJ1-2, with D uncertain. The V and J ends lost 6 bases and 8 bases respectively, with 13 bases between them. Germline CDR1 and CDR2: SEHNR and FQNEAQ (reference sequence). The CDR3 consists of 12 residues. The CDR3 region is CASRSSGEGYTF. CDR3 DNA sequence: TGTGCCAGCAGATCTAGCGGAGAAGGCTACACCTTC.

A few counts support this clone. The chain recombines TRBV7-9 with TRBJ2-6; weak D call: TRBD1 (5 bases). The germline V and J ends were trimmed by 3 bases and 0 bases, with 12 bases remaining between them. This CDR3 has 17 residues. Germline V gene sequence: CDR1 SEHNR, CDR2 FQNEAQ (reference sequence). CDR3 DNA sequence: TGTGCCAGCAGCTTGATGGCAGGGATCTCTGGGGCCAACGTCCTGACTTTC. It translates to CASSLMAGISGANVLTF.

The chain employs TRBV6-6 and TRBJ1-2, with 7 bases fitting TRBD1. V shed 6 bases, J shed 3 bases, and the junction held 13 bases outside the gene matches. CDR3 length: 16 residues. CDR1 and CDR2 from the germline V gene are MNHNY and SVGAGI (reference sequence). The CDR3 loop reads CASRRQGISPHYGYTF. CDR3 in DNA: TGTGCCAGCAGGCGACAGGGAATAAGCCCTCACTATGGCTACACCTTC.

The CDR3 nucleotides read TGTGCCAGCAGCGAGTTTAATAGCAATCAGCCCCAGCATTTT. Encoded protein: CASSEFNSNQPQHF. This rearrangement joins TRBV5-6 to TRBJ1-5, with D unresolved. The CDR3 contains 14 residues. Germline V gene data show CDR1 as SGHDT and CDR2 as YYEEEE. V was cut by 4 bases and J by 0 bases, with 8 bases left in between.

Here the CDR3 DNA reads TGTGCCAGCAGCCCTTACGAGGCAGGGAAAGACGGCGATGAGCAGTTCTTC. Protein: CASSPYEAGKDGDEQFF. The chain carries TRBV11-3 and TRBJ2-1; D perhaps matches TRBD1 (5 bases). The germline CDR1 and CDR2 sequences are SGHNT and YENEEA. The CDR3 runs 17 residues. Between the trimmed V and J ends, which lost 5 bases and 8 bases, there was a span of 25 bases.

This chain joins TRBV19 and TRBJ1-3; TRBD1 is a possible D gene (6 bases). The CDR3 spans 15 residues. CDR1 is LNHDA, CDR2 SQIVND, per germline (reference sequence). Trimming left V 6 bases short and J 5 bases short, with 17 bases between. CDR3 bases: TGTGCCAGTAGCAAGACAGGTAGCAAAAGAAACACCATATATTTT. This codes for CASSKTGSKRNTIYF.

Here the CDR3 reads CASSLGGQVDNSPLHF. The CDR3 DNA follows: TGCGCCAGCAGCTTGGGAGGACAGGTCGATAATTCACCCCTCCACTTT. V usage is TRBV5-1 and J usage is TRBJ1-6, with 7 bases lining up with TRBD1. The CDR3 contains 16 residues. From germline, CDR1 is SGHRS and CDR2 YFSETQ. V shed 0 bases, J shed 5 bases, and the junction held 5 bases outside the gene matches.

The chain's CDR3 is CASSVQVAKNIQYF. As DNA, the CDR3 is TGTGCCAGCAGCGTACAGGTAGCCAAAAACATTCAGTACTTC. The chain links TRBV11-2 to TRBJ2-4; possibly TRBD1 for D (5 bases). Trimming took off 5 bases at V and 0 bases at J, with 8 bases between the two ends. Germline assignment: CDR1 SGHAT and CDR2 FQNNGV. CDR3 length: 14 amino acids.

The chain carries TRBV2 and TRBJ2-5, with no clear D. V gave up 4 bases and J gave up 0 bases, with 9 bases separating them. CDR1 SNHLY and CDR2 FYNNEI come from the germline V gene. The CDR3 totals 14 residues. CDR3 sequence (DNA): TGTGCCAGCAGTGCGAACGGGTACCAAGAGACCCAGTACTTC. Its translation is CASSANGYQETQYF.

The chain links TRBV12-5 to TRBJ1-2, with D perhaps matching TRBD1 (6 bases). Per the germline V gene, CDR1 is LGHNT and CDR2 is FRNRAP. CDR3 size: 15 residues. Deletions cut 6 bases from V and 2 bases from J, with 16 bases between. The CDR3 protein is CASGPADRLNYGYTF. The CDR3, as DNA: TGTGCTAGTGGCCCAGCGGACAGACTCAACTATGGCTACACCTTC. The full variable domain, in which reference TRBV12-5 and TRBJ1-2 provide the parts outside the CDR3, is DARVTQTPRHKVTEMGQEVTMRCQPILGHNTVFWYRQTMMQGLELLAYFRNRAPLDDSGMPKDRFSAEMPDATLATLKIQPSEPRDSAVYFCASGPADRLNYGYTFGSGTRLTVV.

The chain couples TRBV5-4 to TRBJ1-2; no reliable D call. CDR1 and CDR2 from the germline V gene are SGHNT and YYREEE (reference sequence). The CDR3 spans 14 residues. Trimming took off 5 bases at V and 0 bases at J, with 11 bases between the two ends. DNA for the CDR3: TGTGCCAGCAGGGGTACAGATTCTAACTATGGCTACACCTTC. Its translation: CASRGTDSNYGYTF.

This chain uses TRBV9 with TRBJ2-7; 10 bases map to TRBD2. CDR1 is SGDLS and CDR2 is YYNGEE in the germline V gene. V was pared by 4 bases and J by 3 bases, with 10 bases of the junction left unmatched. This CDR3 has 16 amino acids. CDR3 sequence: CASSPEERGGLYEQYF. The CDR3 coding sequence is TGTGCCAGCAGCCCGGAGGAGCGGGGGGGCCTCTACGAGCAGTACTTC.

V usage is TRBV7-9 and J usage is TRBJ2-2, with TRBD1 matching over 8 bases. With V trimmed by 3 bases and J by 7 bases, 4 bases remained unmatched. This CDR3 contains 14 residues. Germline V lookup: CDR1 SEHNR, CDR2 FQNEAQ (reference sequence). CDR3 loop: CASSLAQGGGELFF. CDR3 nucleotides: TGTGCCAGCAGCTTGGCACAGGGGGGCGGGGAGCTGTTTTTT.

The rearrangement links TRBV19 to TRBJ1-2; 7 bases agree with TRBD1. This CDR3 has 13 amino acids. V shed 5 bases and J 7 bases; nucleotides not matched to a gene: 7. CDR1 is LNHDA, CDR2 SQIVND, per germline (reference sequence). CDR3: CASSDTGERGYTF. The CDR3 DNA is TGTGCCAGTAGTGATACAGGGGAGCGTGGCTACACCTTC. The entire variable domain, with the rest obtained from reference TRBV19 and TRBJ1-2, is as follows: DGGITQSPKYLFRKEGQNVTLSCEQNLNHDAMYWYRQDPGQGLRLIYYSQIVNDFQKGDIAEGYSVSREKKESFPLTVTSAQKNPTAFYLCASSDTGERGYTFGSGTRLTVV.